These T cell receptor beta chains were read from a single sample in a study of spatial heterogeneity in lung cancer. TCRdb itself ran the 5' RACE reads through MiXCR, one entry per CDR3 protein. The table includes over 75,000 distinct CDR3 sequences, roughly a fifth detected once. The sample here was PBMCs, taken at surgery. These receptors were collected from a male donor with early-stage non-small cell lung cancer. The conserved cysteine and the conserved F or W are not part of the CDR3 here.

>TRBJ1-1|TRBV7-8
ASSLGYTIRPREVAF
>TRBJ2-7|TRBV11-2
ATARDTPYEQY
>TRBJ2-3|TRBV2
ASSDSTLSTDTQY
>TRBJ2-7|TRBV20-1
SGTTGAGYEQY
>TRBJ2-2|TRBV2
ASSVRDRDFGGELF
>TRBJ2-1|TRBV6-5
ASSSWGHEQF
>TRBJ1-5|TRBV6-1
ASTPGSGDQPQH
>TRBJ2-1|TRBV27
ASINDRYEQF
>TRBJ1-1|TRBV6-5
ASSIRGRTEAF
>TRBJ1-1|TRBV7-9
ASSTVGVTEAF
>TRBJ2-5|TRBV7-2
ASRQSLAKETQY
>TRBJ2-1|TRBV7-9
ASRHEDTNEQF
>TRBJ1-4|TRBV11-3
ASSSGTIDDEKLF
>TRBJ1-1|TRBV6-2/TRBV6-3
ASSRKGGGTEAF
>TRBJ2-1|TRBV7-6
ASSVAGLSYNEQF
>TRBJ1-2|TRBV7-2
ASSFSQGASGYT
>TRBJ1-2|TRBV28
ATGTDYGYT
>TRBJ2-5|TRBV2
ASITGIQETQY
>TRBJ2-4|TRBV5-1
ASSLGTSGGDIQY
>TRBJ2-3|TRBV29-1
SAYTDTQY
>TRBJ1-1|TRBV5-1
ASSLSGGNTEAF
>TRBJ2-3|TRBV20-1
SAGAASGDTQY
>TRBJ2-1|TRBV14
ASSPGLYNEQF
>TRBJ2-7|TRBV6-2/TRBV6-3
ASSTSQGADEQY
>TRBJ1-1|TRBV11-1
ASSPTWGNTEAF
>TRBJ2-1|TRBV27
ASSFGTHNEQF